This is a list of T cell receptor beta chains from one sample in a study of cytomegalovirus exposure and HLA in healthy donors. Produced via immunoSEQ multiplex PCR; TCRdb's table is partial and in-frame only. This sample yields 150,000 to 200,000 clones, of which around 80% are seen a single time; roughly 1.5% belongs to the top ten. The specimen sequenced was PBMCs. Receptor source: a man aged 18-30 years in good health and CMV-seronegative. Each CDR3 is given with its conserved first and last residue. Fields, in order: CDR3 DNA, CDR3 protein, clone size, D gene, J gene, V gene. The D gene is left open where the match is weak. Clone size appears in some rows only: once, few, many, or a class for an expanded clone.

DNA: TGTGCCAGCAGCTTTCAGGGGCATGACTATGGCTACACCTTC
CDR3: CASSFQGHDYGYTF
size: NA
D: NA
J: TRBJ1-2
V: TRBV7-9

DNA: TGTGCCAGTAGTCTCGACAGGGGGAGCGGAAACACCATATATTTT
CDR3: CASSLDRGSGNTIYF
size: NA
D: TRBD1
J: TRBJ1-3
V: TRBV19

DNA: TGCGCCAACCTGGACTATAGTATTCCCCATTTTGTTGCAGATACGCAGTATTTT
CDR3: CANLDYSIPHFVADTQYF
size: NA
D: NA
J: TRBJ2-3
V: TRBV10-2

DNA: TGTGCCAGCAGCTTACAGGGGGCTACGAACACCGGGGAGCTGTTTTTT
CDR3: CASSLQGATNTGELFF
size: few
D: TRBD1
J: TRBJ2-2
V: TRBV7-2

DNA: TGTGCCAGCAGCCAAGATCAGCGGTCGGTGGCTGGAAACACCATATATTTT
CDR3: CASSQDQRSVAGNTIYF
size: few
D: NA
J: TRBJ1-3
V: TRBV4-2

DNA: TGCGCCAGCAGCCCGACCGGGACAGGGGGCAATGAGCAGTTCTTC
CDR3: CASSPTGTGGNEQFF
size: NA
D: TRBD1
J: TRBJ2-1
V: TRBV5-1

DNA: TGTGCCAGCAGCCCGCAGGGACAGGGGCGCAATTCACCCCTCCACTTT
CDR3: CASSPQGQGRNSPLHF
size: NA
D: TRBD1
J: TRBJ1-6
V: TRBV11-3

DNA: TGTGCCAGCAGCTTACCGGGACAACGCAACGAGCAGTACTTC
CDR3: CASSLPGQRNEQYF
size: NA
D: NA
J: TRBJ2-7
V: TRBV7-9

DNA: TGTGCCAGCAGTCGCTCGGGGAGGGAGGGAAACATTCAGTACTTC
CDR3: CASSRSGREGNIQYF
size: NA
D: TRBD2
J: TRBJ2-4
V: TRBV27

DNA: TGCAGCGTTGAGGACAGGGGTATGAGGGAGCAGTTCTTC
CDR3: CSVEDRGMREQFF
size: once
D: TRBD1
J: TRBJ2-1
V: TRBV29-1

DNA: TGTGCCTGGAGTGAGCGGACTAGCGTCCCATGGCAGTACTTC
CDR3: CAWSERTSVPWQYF
size: NA
D: TRBD2
J: TRBJ2-7
V: TRBV30

DNA: TGTGCCAGCGGTATAAGGACAGAGTCCCAGCCCCAGCATTTT
CDR3: CASGIRTESQPQHF
size: NA
D: NA
J: TRBJ1-5
V: TRBV2

DNA: TGTGCCAGCAGCTTAGGAGTAATGGGGGAGGCCTATGGCTACACCTTC
CDR3: CASSLGVMGEAYGYTF
size: NA
D: NA
J: TRBJ1-2
V: TRBV7-8

DNA: TGTGCCAGCACCTACCGGGGGGGCAATCAGCCCCAGCATTTT
CDR3: CASTYRGGNQPQHF
size: NA
D: NA
J: TRBJ1-5
V: TRBV2